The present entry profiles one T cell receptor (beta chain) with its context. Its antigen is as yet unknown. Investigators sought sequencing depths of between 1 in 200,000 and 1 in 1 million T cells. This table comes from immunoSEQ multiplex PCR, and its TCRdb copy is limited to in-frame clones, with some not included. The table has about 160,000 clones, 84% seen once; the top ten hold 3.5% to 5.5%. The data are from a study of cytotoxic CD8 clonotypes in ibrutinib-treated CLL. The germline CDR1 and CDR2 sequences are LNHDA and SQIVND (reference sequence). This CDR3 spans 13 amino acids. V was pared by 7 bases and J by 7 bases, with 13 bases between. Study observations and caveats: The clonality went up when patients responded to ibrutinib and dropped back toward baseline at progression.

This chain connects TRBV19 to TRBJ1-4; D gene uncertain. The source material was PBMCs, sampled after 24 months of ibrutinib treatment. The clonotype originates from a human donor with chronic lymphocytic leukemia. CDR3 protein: CASMRRSGEKLFF. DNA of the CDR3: TGTGCCAGTATGCGGCGGTCGGGTGAAAAACTGTTTTTT.